The rows below give T cell receptor beta chains drawn from one sample of a study of identical twins. TCRdb redid the calling of the 5' RACE reads with MiXCR, one entry per CDR3 protein. Among roughly 1,500,000 distinct CDR3 sequences listed, about 32% were seen once. Sequenced input: cord blood. These receptor sequences come from a newborn girl in good health. The CDR3 runs from the conserved cysteine through the conserved F or W. D genes are given only for firm matches. The size of a clone is reported for some rows only, either as once, few or many, or as a class for expanded clones.

V gene	clone size	D gene	J gene	CDR3 DNA	CDR3 protein
TRBV6-5	-	TRBD2	TRBJ2-3	TGTGCCAGCAGTTCCCGGCCTAGCGGGGGCACAGATACGCAGTATTTT	CASSSRPSGGTDTQYF
TRBV4-2	-	TRBD1	TRBJ1-6	TGTGCCAGCAGCTTGAAGGGACAGTATAATTCACCCCTCCACTTT	CASSLKGQYNSPLHF
TRBV20-1	few	TRBD1	TRBJ1-5	TGCAGTGCTAGTGATGGACAGGGTAGCAATCAGCCCCAGCATTTT	CSASDGQGSNQPQHF
TRBV7-8	few	-	TRBJ1-5	TGTGCCAGCAGCTCGACAGGTGGGAAATTATTGTTGCATTTT	CASSSTGGKLLLHF
TRBV12-3/TRBV12-4	-	-	TRBJ2-7	TGTGCCAGCAGTTTTCTCAAGAGCGCCGGTGAGCAGTACTTC	CASSFLKSAGEQYF
TRBV4-1	-	TRBD2	TRBJ2-7	TGCGCCAGCAGCCAACCCCTAGCGGGAGGGATCCACGAGCAGTACTTC	CASSQPLAGGIHEQYF
TRBV9	-	-	TRBJ2-3	TGTGCCAGCAGCGTGTCTGGTAGGGGGAGCACAGATACGCAGTATTTT	CASSVSGRGSTDTQYF
TRBV6-1	few	TRBD1	TRBJ1-2	TGTGCCAGCAGTGAAATGGGACAGGGTTTTGGCTACACCTTC	CASSEMGQGFGYTF
TRBV9	-	TRBD2	TRBJ2-1	TGTGCCAGCAGGTCGGGGCGGGGGGGCTACAATGAGCAGTTCTTC	CASRSGRGGYNEQFF
TRBV3-1	few	TRBD1	TRBJ2-3	TGTGCCAGCAGCCAAGCCAGTCGCAGGGGGAAAGATACGCAGTATTTT	CASSQASRRGKDTQYF
TRBV7-2	-	TRBD1	TRBJ1-2	TGTGCCAGCAGCTTAATGGGGACAGGGCCTAACTATGGCTACACCTTC	CASSLMGTGPNYGYTF
TRBV10-3	few	-	TRBJ1-2	TGTGCCATCAGTGAAGGGACCGGCTACACCTTC	CAISEGTGYTF
TRBV12-3/TRBV12-4	few	TRBD1	TRBJ2-5	TGTGCCAGCAGACAGGGGGCTATTGAGACCCAGTACTTC	CASRQGAIETQYF
TRBV27	few	-	TRBJ1-6	TGTGCCAGCAGTTTATCGCCCGATGCAGGGCGGAATTCACCCCTCCACTTT	CASSLSPDAGRNSPLHF
TRBV14	-	TRBD1	TRBJ1-4	TGTGCCAGCAGCCAAGTCATCAGGGGGACTAATGAAAAACTGTTTTTT	CASSQVIRGTNEKLFF
TRBV5-1	many	TRBD2	TRBJ2-1	TGCGCCAGCAGCTTGGGACTAGCGGTCTACAATGAGCAGTTCTTC	CASSLGLAVYNEQFF
TRBV3-1	-	-	TRBJ2-1	TGTGCCAGCAGCCAAGATCGGGACCGATACAATGAGCAGTTCTTC	CASSQDRDRYNEQFF
TRBV20-1	few	TRBD2	TRBJ2-7	TGCAGTGCTCCCTCCTTCCTAGCGGGAGGTTACAATGAGCAGTACTTC	CSAPSFLAGGYNEQYF
TRBV7-2	once	TRBD1	TRBJ2-4	TGTGCCGGCAGTTCTGGACAGGGAATAGCCAAAAACATTCAGTACTTC	CAGSSGQGIAKNIQYF
TRBV5-1	few	-	TRBJ2-5	TGCGCCAGCAGTTTCGCGGTTGGAGAGACCCAGTACTTC	CASSFAVGETQYF
TRBV10-3	-	TRBD1	TRBJ1-2	TGTGCCATCAGGAGCTCCGGGACAGGGTCCCCAACGAGCGGCTACACCTTC	CAIRSSGTGSPTSGYTF
TRBV7-2	few	-	TRBJ2-7	TGTGCCAGCAGCCCCCCCTACAGCCCCTACGAGCAGTACTTC	CASSPPYSPYEQYF
TRBV6-5	few	-	TRBJ2-5	TGTGCCAGCAGTTACTCAGGGCCCCCAGAGACCCAGTACTTC	CASSYSGPPETQYF
TRBV20-1	-	TRBD1	TRBJ2-1	TGCAGTGCTAGCCTCGTTGGCCCGGACAGGGGGCTCTACAATGAGCAGTTCTTC	CSASLVGPDRGLYNEQFF
TRBV25-1	few	-	TRBJ2-4	TGTGCCAGCAGTGAAGGGCGCGGGCGGCTAGCCAAAAACATTCAGTACTTC	CASSEGRGRLAKNIQYF
TRBV29-1	-	TRBD2	TRBJ2-3	TGCAGCCTAAAGACTAGCGGGGGGACAGATACGCAGTATTTT	CSLKTSGGTDTQYF
TRBV10-3	-	-	TRBJ2-1	TGTGCCATCAGTGATGCCGGCTCCTACAATGAGCGGTTCTTC	CAISDAGSYNERFF
TRBV29-1	few	-	TRBJ2-5	TGCAGCGTGATGCATCCCCAGGAGACCCAGTACTTC	CSVMHPQETQYF